The T cell receptor (beta chain) under discussion was sequenced for a study of control samples from healthy donors and cancer patients. Here immunoSEQ multiplex PCR was the method, and the copy in TCRdb shows in-frame clones only, minus some. This table has 150,000 to 200,000 clones, around nine tenths appearing once. Germline V lookup: CDR1 LGHDT, CDR2 YNNKEL (reference sequence). V lost 4 bases, J lost 3 bases, and 12 bases lay in between. This CDR3 contains 14 residues. This clone was detected a few times. The chain is built from TRBV3-1 (or the pseudogene TRBV3-2) and TRBJ1-1; a possible D gene is TRBD1 (5 bases). The sequence derives from a young man in good health. The sequenced sample consisted of blood. Here the CDR3 reads CASSPWRGDTEAFF. The CDR3 DNA reads TGTGCCAGCAGCCCATGGAGGGGAGACACTGAAGCTTTCTTT.